This T cell receptor beta chain emerged from a study of shared clonotypes between healthy human individuals. Overall study findings and caveats: Clonotype sharing across four donors was observed for around 5.1% of naive CD4 clonotypes. What naive subsets generally showed was a larger estimated richness than memory subsets showed.

This clone was found once. Its specificity is not known. CDR1 and CDR2 (germline): SGDLS, YYNGEE. Trimming removed 0 bases at V and 1 base at J, with 8 bases between. CDR3 length: 14 residues. It was across several immunoSEQ plates that each subset's genomic DNA was evenly split. In the original processing: Junction-only sequences produced by ImmunoSEQ had no quality scores, so filtering differed. The protocol was immunoSEQ multiplex PCR, while the TCRdb copy is restricted to in-frame clones and leaves out a portion. That table supplies the V and J calls and clone size; D and trimming were determined from the DNA. The repertoire holds millions of clones, with more than 80% as singletons.

The chain links TRBV9 to TRBJ2-7; D assignment may be TRBD1 or TRBD2 (5 bases each). The clonotype originates from a man between 18 and 35 years old in good health. Some clones in this sample may be carry-over from other donors' samples. The sample was naive CD4+ T cells from PBMCs. Sample subset: CD45RA+ positively selected. The DNA of the CDR3 is TGTGCCAGCAGCGTAGCCGAGGGGTCCTACGAGCAGTACTTC. It codes for CASSVAEGSYEQYF.